This T cell receptor (beta chain) was captured by sequencing in a study of blood T cell repertoires in COVID-19. Study information: From the United States, Italy and Spain came samples of acute and convalescent COVID-19. T cells, B-cell-depleted T cells, or PBMCs supplied cDNA or gDNA.

Libraries were prepared by immunoSEQ multiplex PCR; TCRdb keeps only in-frame clonotypes and omits some of them. The sample has over 90,000 clones, approximately 84% seen once. The material sequenced was peripheral blood. The receptor was derived from a man between 40 and 49 years old with active or convalescent COVID-19.

The CDR3 nucleotides are TGTGCCAGCAGAACCCCGCGGGGTGAGCAGTTCTTC. Amino acid sequence: CASRTPRGEQFF. The chain couples TRBV12-3 or TRBV12-4 to TRBJ2-1, with D tentatively TRBD2 (6 bases). Trimming stripped 6 bases from V and 9 bases from J, with 12 bases between. The CDR3 totals 12 residues.